This T cell receptor beta chain appears in the sequencing data of a study of regulatory T cells in long-lasting Graves disease. Broader study findings: The persistent group shared 3,000 or so public clonotypes, more than the approximately 970 shared by new patients.

Both iRepertoire HTBI primers and Arm-PCR of CDR3 regions were used to build the TCR beta libraries. Via MiXCR, TCRdb re-called the multiplex PCR reads, giving one row per CDR3 protein. This sample has a few hundred thousand distinct CDR3 sequences, with 12% found just once. The time point is: newly diagnosed GD, antithyroid drugs for less than 3 months. The TCR library was prepared using RNA isolated from PBMCs. The CDR3 covers 14 residues. Trimming cost V 8 bases and J 1 base, with 13 bases left between them. CDR1 and CDR2 (germline): MDHEN, SYDVKM. Comment on this clonotype: No antigen is known for it.

The sample was also reused in another study, on T cells in Graves' hyperthyroidism and ophthalmopathy. According to that study: Patients with uncontrolled infections, other autoimmune diseases, pregnancy or lactation were excluded. Diagnoses rested on clinical symptoms, serum thyroxine and TRAb, thyroid ultrasound and orbital computed tomography. The HTBI set primed first-round TCR CDR3 RT-PCR.

The material sequenced was peripheral blood mononuclear cells (PBMCs), taken at new diagnosis, from a patient treated with antithyroid drugs. This sequence was found in a woman between 18 and 29 years old with Graves disease. The chain has TRBV28 and TRBJ2-3, with a weak D call TRBD1 (6 bases). CDR3 DNA: TGTGCCAGCGCAAGGGGGTGGGGCACAGATACGCAGTATTTT. Translating gives CASARGWGTDTQYF.